Sequencing of this T cell receptor (beta chain) was carried out in a study of beta chain features in type 1 diabetes. Study at large: There were 107,917,701 sorted cells examined across all samples. Study-wide results and caveats: In every one of the four CD4+ subsets, TCRB CDR3s were moderately but significantly shorter in Type 1 diabetes patients. Possibly, sequencing cDNA over-represented cells that had high TCR expression levels.

The study reverse transcribed the entire isolated RNA, so it sequenced expressed TCRB transcripts. This table comes from immunoSEQ multiplex PCR, and its TCRdb copy is limited to in-frame clones, with some not included. The sample holds some 120,000 clones; roughly 17% are singletons and the top ten take 2.6%. The ends lost 10 bases at V and 11 bases at J; junction bases unmatched: 7. Germline CDR1 MNHNS, CDR2 SASEGT. The CDR3 runs 10 residues. This clone was found many times. Its specificity is not known. The chain is built from TRBV6-1 and TRBJ1-1; 7 bases line up with TRBD1. The origin of this receptor is a man between 18 and 35 years old with type 1 diabetes. Sequenced material: central memory CD4+ T cells from blood. CDR3 in amino acids: CAISQGYAFF. The CDR3 DNA follows: TGTGCCATCTCACAGGGGTATGCTTTCTTT.